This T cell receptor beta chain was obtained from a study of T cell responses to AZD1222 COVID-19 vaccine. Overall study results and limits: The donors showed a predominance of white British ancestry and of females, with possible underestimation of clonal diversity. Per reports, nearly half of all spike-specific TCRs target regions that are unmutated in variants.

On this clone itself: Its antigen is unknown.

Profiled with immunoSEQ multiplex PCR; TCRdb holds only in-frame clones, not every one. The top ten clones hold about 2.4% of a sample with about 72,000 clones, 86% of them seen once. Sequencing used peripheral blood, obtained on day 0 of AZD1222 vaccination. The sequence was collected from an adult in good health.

The CDR3 loop reads CAWSLRGRDTGELFF. The CDR3 DNA is TGTGCCTGGAGTCTCCGGGGGAGGGACACCGGGGAGCTGTTTTTT. This chain connects TRBV30 to TRBJ2-2; 7 bases fit TRBD2. CDR3 length equals 15 residues. Germline-derived CDR1 and CDR2 are GTSNPN and SVGIG (reference sequence). Trimming cost V 2 bases and J 3 bases; bases outside gene matches: 6.